The 19 T cell receptor beta chains reported below all come from one sample, sequenced in a study of T cell changes during pregnancy in multiple sclerosis. Generated by immunoSEQ multiplex PCR, the TCRdb table keeps only in-frame clones and is missing some. The sample lists 40,000 to 45,000 clones; approximately 90% were seen once. This specimen consisted of CD4+ T cells from peripheral blood mononuclear cells, obtained after pregnancy. The source is a female donor with multiple sclerosis, enrolled in a pregnancy study.

The chain uses TRBV29-1 and TRBJ2-2; the D gene is possibly TRBD1 (6 bases). Trimming pared 1 base from V and 5 bases from J, leaving 17 bases between. The CDR3 runs 16 residues. The germline V gene has CDR1 SQVTM and CDR2 ANQGSEA. CDR3 residues: CSVEGQGHGGTGELFF. Written as DNA, the CDR3 is TGCAGCGTTGAAGGGCAGGGACACGGAGGAACCGGGGAGCTGTTTTTT.

This clone was recorded a few times. V is TRBV7-8 and J is TRBJ2-1; 9 nucleotides line up with TRBD2. The germline V gene encodes CDR1 SGHVS and CDR2 FQNEAQ. This CDR3 region has 14 residues. V shed 5 bases and J 7 bases; nucleotides not matched to a gene: 6. In DNA form, the CDR3 reads TGTGCCAGCAGCAAAGGAAGCGGGGGGAATGAGCAGTTCTTC. Its protein product is CASSKGSGGNEQFF.

The rearrangement links TRBV2 to TRBJ1-1; D unclear. The CDR3 runs to 14 residues. Germline-derived CDR1 and CDR2 are SNHLY and FYNNEI. V was clipped by 4 bases and J by 4 bases, with 13 bases between them. This CDR3 reads CASSGGFEATEAFF. The CDR3 region has the DNA TGTGCCAGCAGTGGAGGGTTTGAGGCCACTGAAGCTTTCTTT.

The rearrangement uses TRBV9 and TRBJ1-4; 7 bases are a match to TRBD1. Germline V gene sequence: CDR1 SGDLS, CDR2 YYNGEE. Unmatched junction bases numbered 3, after V lost 0 bases and J lost 7 bases. There are 14 residues in the CDR3. CDR3 in amino acids: CASSVGGGGEKLFF. The CDR3 DNA reads as TGTGCCAGCAGCGTAGGAGGGGGCGGTGAAAAACTGTTTTTT. Full variable domain (outside the CDR3, taken from reference TRBV9 and TRBJ1-4): DSGVTQTPKHLITATGQRVTLRCSPRSGDLSVYWYQQSLDQGLQFLIQYYNGEERAKGNILERFSAQQFPDLHSELNLSSLELGDSALYFCASSVGGGGEKLFFGSGTQLSVL.

This clone was found a few times. The gene calls are TRBV9 and TRBJ2-2; D gene ambiguous. This CDR3 region has 12 residues. Germline V gives CDR1 SGDLS, CDR2 YYNGEE. Trimming pared 4 bases from V and 1 base from J, leaving 2 bases between. The CDR3 region has the DNA TGTGCCAGCAGCCAGAACACCGGGGAGCTGTTTTTT. This translates into CASSQNTGELFF.

The gene calls are TRBV9 and TRBJ1-3; perhaps TRBD1 as D (5 bases). The CDR3 is 15 amino acids. The germline V and J ends were trimmed by 3 bases and 2 bases, with 12 bases remaining between them. CDR1 and CDR2 (germline): SGDLS, YYNGEE. The DNA for the CDR3 is TGTGCCAGCAGCGCAGGGAGGCAAACTGGAAACACCATATATTTT. Residues: CASSAGRQTGNTIYF.

The chain uses TRBV28 and TRBJ2-7, with TRBD2 matching over 8 bases. Germline trimming cut 2 bases from V and 3 bases from J; bases unmatched to any gene: 9. The CDR3 consists of 16 residues. Per the germline V gene, CDR1 is MDHEN and CDR2 is SYDVKM. The chain's CDR3 is CASSLPGGGILYEQYF. CDR3 coding DNA: TGTGCCAGCAGTTTACCCGGGGGGGGGATTCTCTACGAGCAGTACTTC.

The V call is TRBV7-2, the J call TRBJ1-2; 7 bases match TRBD1. After removal of 4 bases from V and 6 bases from J, the junction contained 11 bases not matched to a gene. CDR1 SGHTA and CDR2 FQGNSA come from the germline V gene. CDR3 length: 15 amino acids. In nucleotides, the CDR3 is TGTGCCAGCAGCTCGGGACAGCTGAAGGGGGATGGCTACACCTTC. Translation: CASSSGQLKGDGYTF.

CDR3 nucleotide sequence: TGTGCCAGCAGTGTTCCGGGGGGCACTGAAGCTTTCTTT. It encodes CASSVPGGTEAFF. The chain is built from TRBV6-1 and TRBJ1-1, with D possibly TRBD1 on 5 matching bases. Germline CDR1 is MNHNS and CDR2 is SASEGT. With 4 bases removed from V and 4 bases from J, the gap between germline ends came to 10 bases. The CDR3 spans 13 residues.

The chain combines TRBV4-3 with TRBJ1-1, with D possibly being TRBD1 (6 bases). Germline V gene sequence: CDR1 LGHNA, CDR2 YSLEER. This CDR3 is built from 15 residues. V was cut by 4 bases and J by 6 bases, with 18 bases left in between. CDR3 DNA sequence: TGCGCCAGCAGCCGACTCCAGACAGGTGGGGCTGAAGCTTTCTTT. This gives the protein CASSRLQTGGAEAFF.

V gene TRBV7-9 combines with J gene TRBJ2-3; 12 positions agree with TRBD2. Unmatched junction bases numbered 12, after V lost 4 bases and J lost 4 bases. CDR3 size: 18 residues. In germline, CDR1 is SEHNR, CDR2 FQNEAQ (reference sequence). This chain's CDR3 is CASSSKFRLAGVADTQYF. For the CDR3, the DNA is TGTGCCAGCAGCTCCAAATTTAGACTAGCGGGGGTTGCAGATACGCAGTATTTT.

On this clone: An end of the junction does not agree with germline; a read error may underlie this. The rearrangement links TRBV29-1 to TRBJ1-2, with a possible D match to TRBD1 (6 bases). The germline CDR1 and CDR2 sequences are SQVTM and ANQGSEA. This CDR3 is built from 13 residues. CDR3 nucleotide sequence: TGCAGCGTGGAAGGAACAGGGAGCTATGGCTACACCTTC. Translating gives CSVEGTGSYGYTF.

V is TRBV2 and J is TRBJ2-1; 9 nucleotides match TRBD2. This CDR3 comprises 14 residues. Germline CDR1 SNHLY, CDR2 FYNNEI. The trim removed 2 bases at V and 9 bases at J, leaving 5 bases unmatched. The CDR3 DNA follows: TGTGCCAGCAGTGAAACGGGGACTAGCTTTGAGCAGTTCTTC. Translated: CASSETGTSFEQFF.

CDR3 residues: CASSSSIAGGTDTQYF. CDR3 nucleotides: TGTGCCAGCAGTTCCTCGATAGCGGGTGGCACAGATACGCAGTATTTT. The genes are TRBV27 and TRBJ2-3; 7 bases line up with TRBD2. V lost 4 bases, J lost 1 base, and 8 bases stayed unmatched. The CDR3 has 16 amino acids. Germline-derived CDR1 and CDR2 are MNHEY and SMNVEV (reference sequence).

The chain carries TRBV11-2 and TRBJ2-1; TRBD2 agrees at 7 bases. With 5 bases clipped from V and 6 bases from J, the junction kept 7 bases outside the gene matches. Germline loops: CDR1 SGHAT, CDR2 FQNNGV. The CDR3 extends over 14 amino acids. In nucleotides, the CDR3 is TGTGCCAGCAGCCAGTATACGGGGGGCAATGAGCAGTTCTTC. It yields the protein CASSQYTGGNEQFF.

The chain employs TRBV5-1 and TRBJ2-2; TRBD2 matches 9 bases. With V trimmed by 4 bases and J by 5 bases, 9 bases remained unmatched. Per germline, CDR1 SGHRS and CDR2 YFSETQ. This CDR3 has 16 residues. CDR3 nucleotides: TGCGCCAGCAGCCCGCTCGCGGGGGGGAGTACCGGGGAGCTGTTTTTT. Its translation: CASSPLAGGSTGELFF.

V gene TRBV2 combines with J gene TRBJ1-4; TRBD1 matches at 10 bases. CDR3 length equals 15 residues. From germline, CDR1 is SNHLY and CDR2 FYNNEI. V shed 6 bases and J 8 bases; nucleotides not matched to a gene: 9. CDR3 protein: CASSALTGGGEKLFF. The CDR3 DNA reads TGTGCCAGCAGCGCCCTGACAGGGGGCGGGGAAAAACTGTTTTTT.

CDR3 nucleotide sequence: TGTGCCAGCAGCTTCAGTGGACAGGGAGGTTACGAGCAGTACTTC. Amino acid sequence: CASSFSGQGGYEQYF. This rearrangement joins TRBV7-3 to TRBJ2-7, with TRBD1 matching 8 bases. The J segment lost 4 bases and the V segment lost 3 bases, leaving 8 bases of the junction unmatched. This CDR3 has 15 residues. Per the germline V gene, CDR1 is SGHTA and CDR2 is FQGTGA.

This clone was picked up one time. This CDR3 reads CAWSLRGNTEAFF. In DNA, the CDR3 is TGTGCCTGGAGTTTACGGGGGAACACTGAAGCTTTCTTT. The chain carries TRBV30 and TRBJ1-1; D gene uncertain. CDR1 is GTSNPN, CDR2 SVGIG, per germline (reference sequence). V gave up 2 bases and J gave up 1 base, with 8 bases separating them. This CDR3 spans 13 amino acids.